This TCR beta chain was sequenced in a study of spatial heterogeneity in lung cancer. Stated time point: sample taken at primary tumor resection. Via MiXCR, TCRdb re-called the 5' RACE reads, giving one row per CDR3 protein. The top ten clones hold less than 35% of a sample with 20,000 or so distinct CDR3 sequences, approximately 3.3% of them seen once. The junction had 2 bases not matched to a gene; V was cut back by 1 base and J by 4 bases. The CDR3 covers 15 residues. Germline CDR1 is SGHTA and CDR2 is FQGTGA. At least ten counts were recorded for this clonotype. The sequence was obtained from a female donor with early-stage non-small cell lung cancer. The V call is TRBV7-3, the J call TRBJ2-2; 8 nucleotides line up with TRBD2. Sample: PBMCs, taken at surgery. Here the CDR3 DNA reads TGTGCCAGCAGCTTAAACGGGAGGGGCACCGGGGAGCTGTTTTTT. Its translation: CASSLNGRGTGELFF.